These T cell receptor beta chains were read from a single sample in a study of a mutant IDH1 vaccine in newly diagnosed glioma. Produced via immunoSEQ multiplex PCR; TCRdb's table is partial and in-frame only. The profile shows about 54,000 clones, under 90% of them singletons. These receptors lack a known antigen. Sequencing used PBMCs, obtained from a glioma patient whose treatment included an IDH1 peptide vaccine. The receptor source for this set is a woman aged 18-30 years with glioma. CDR3s include the opening cysteine and the closing phenylalanine or tryptophan. Each record gives: clone size, V gene, J gene, D gene, CDR3 DNA, CDR3 protein. D genes are given only for firm matches. Only part of the rows carry a size: once, few, many, or a class if the clone is expanded.

medium-sized	TRBV6-4	TRBJ2-1	TRBD2	TGTGCCAGCAGTGACTCTAGCGGGGGGGCGGATGAGCAGTTCTTC	CASSDSSGGADEQFF
NA	TRBV5-1	TRBJ1-1	NA	TGCGCAACCATACGTGGGGGGGTGAGGACTGAAGCTTTCTTT	CATIRGGVRTEAFF
few	TRBV2	TRBJ2-3	TRBD2	TGTGCCAGCAGGGCTAGCGGTCTCGATACGCAGTATTTT	CASRASGLDTQYF
NA	TRBV13	TRBJ1-1	TRBD1	TGTGCCAGCAGCTTTCGGGACAGGGAGAACACTGAAGCTTTCTTT	CASSFRDRENTEAFF
NA	TRBV7-2	TRBJ1-1	NA	TGTGCCAGCAGGCTTCCGCCCGGGGGGAACACTGAAGCTTTCTTT	CASRLPPGGNTEAFF
NA	TRBV11-3	TRBJ2-1	NA	TGTGCCAGCAGCTTACGGGGACGGATTGACAATGAGCAGTTCTTC	CASSLRGRIDNEQFF
NA	TRBV5-1	TRBJ1-4	NA	TGCGCCAGCAGCTTGGAAGGGGTCCAGACTCCTAATGAAAAACTGTTTTTT	CASSLEGVQTPNEKLFF
NA	TRBV6-5	TRBJ2-2	TRBD2	TGTGCCAGCAGTTACTTAGCGGGTGCCACCGGGGAGCTGTTTTTT	CASSYLAGATGELFF
few	TRBV6-5	TRBJ1-5	NA	TGTGCCAGCAGTTACGGGGGAGGACAGCCCCAGCATTTT	CASSYGGGQPQHF
NA	TRBV11-2	TRBJ2-2	NA	TGTGCCAGCAGCGGCGAAAAGGGACTCCCAGTAGGGGAGCTGTTTTTT	CASSGEKGLPVGELFF
NA	TRBV6-5	TRBJ1-2	NA	TGTGCCAGCAGTGATGGTCCTCATGGCTACACCTTC	CASSDGPHGYTF